Listed below are T cell receptor beta chains from one sample, sequenced in a study of T-cell reconstitution after alpha-beta-depleted transplantation in children. In TCRdb, the PCR reads were re-called with MiXCR into one record per CDR3 protein. The sample gives 440,000 or so distinct CDR3 sequences, approximately 11% of which show up once; 4.5% to 7% is in the top ten. Specimen: PBMCs from the stem cell graft donor, collected from the stem cell graft. These receptors were taken from a human donor who donated a stem cell graft to a child with acute myeloid leukemia. CDR3s include the opening cysteine and the closing phenylalanine or tryptophan. Each record gives: V gene, J gene, clone size, D gene, CDR3 protein, CDR3 DNA. D genes are given only for firm matches. Some rows have no size entry. The others give once, few or many, or a class for an expanded clone.

TRBV20-1	TRBJ1-4	NA	NA	CSARDGSGGLFF	TGCAGTGCTAGAGATGGGTCCGGTGGACTGTTTTTT
TRBV10-3	TRBJ2-1	few	TRBD2	CATETSGRYYNEQFF	TGTGCCACCGAGACTAGCGGGAGGTACTACAATGAGCAGTTCTTC
TRBV5-1	TRBJ1-2	few	TRBD1	CASSSTGENGYTF	TGCGCCAGTAGTTCAACAGGGGAGAACGGCTACACCTTC
TRBV5-6	TRBJ2-3	NA	NA	CASSLAWAEDTQYF	TGTGCCAGCAGCCTGGCGTGGGCTGAAGATACGCAGTATTTT
TRBV7-9	TRBJ1-1	few	NA	CASSGLLNTEAFF	TGTGCCAGCAGCGGGCTCCTGAACACTGAAGCTTTCTTT
TRBV5-1	TRBJ2-3	few	TRBD1	CASSLEDRGVDTQYF	TGCGCCAGCAGCTTGGAGGACAGGGGGGTAGATACGCAGTATTTT
TRBV5-1	TRBJ1-3	NA	NA	CASSLGASGNTIYF	TGCGCCAGCAGCTTAGGGGCCTCTGGAAACACCATATATTTT
TRBV10-1	TRBJ1-4	NA	NA	CASSESNREDEKLFF	TGCGCCAGCAGTGAGTCGAACAGGGAGGATGAAAAACTGTTTTTT
TRBV6-1	TRBJ2-1	many	NA	CASSEGGAAYNEQFF	TGTGCCAGCAGTGAAGGCGGGGCAGCTTACAATGAGCAGTTCTTC
TRBV12-3/TRBV12-4	TRBJ2-4	few	TRBD2	CASSPLAGSKNIQYF	TGTGCCAGCAGCCCACTAGCGGGTTCCAAAAACATTCAGTACTTC
TRBV30	TRBJ2-2	NA	TRBD1	CAWSVRGTGAGELFF	TGTGCCTGGAGTGTACGGGGGACAGGCGCCGGGGAGCTGTTTTTT
TRBV3-1	TRBJ2-1	many	TRBD2	CASSQDLVTSGGGYNEQFF	TGTGCCAGCAGCCAAGATCTTGTAACTAGCGGGGGGGGATACAATGAGCAGTTCTTC
TRBV7-9	TRBJ2-7	NA	TRBD1	CASQGDAGVFFYEQYF	TGTGCCAGCCAGGGGGACGCTGGGGTTTTTTTCTACGAGCAGTACTTC
TRBV18	TRBJ2-6	few	NA	CASSPTFSGANVLTF	TGTGCCAGCTCACCCACATTCTCTGGGGCCAACGTCCTGACTTTC
TRBV11-3	TRBJ2-1	NA	NA	CASSRQTNEQFF	TGTGCCAGCAGCCGTCAGACGAATGAGCAGTTCTTC
TRBV6-5	TRBJ2-5	NA	NA	CASSYSGGFQETQYF	TGTGCCAGCAGTTACTCGGGGGGATTCCAAGAGACCCAGTACTTC
TRBV30	TRBJ1-2	NA	NA	CAWPLGGRDGYGYTF	TGTGCCTGGCCCCTGGGCGGGAGGGACGGCTATGGCTACACCTTC
TRBV5-1	TRBJ2-7	few	NA	CASSFGQGGEQYF	TGCGCCAGCAGCTTCGGGCAGGGGGGCGAGCAGTACTTC
TRBV7-8	TRBJ2-2	NA	NA	CASSLDLGAATGELFF	TGTGCCAGCAGCTTAGATCTGGGGGCGGCCACCGGGGAGCTGTTTTTT
TRBV10-2	TRBJ2-5	few	TRBD2	CASTPAGDQETQYF	TGCGCCAGCACTCCAGCGGGGGACCAAGAGACCCAGTACTTC
TRBV4-3	TRBJ2-2	many	NA	CASSQDVGLAPTGELFF	TGCGCCAGCAGCCAAGACGTAGGGCTAGCGCCCACCGGGGAGCTGTTTTTT
TRBV5-1	TRBJ2-1	few	NA	CASSLVGDSGNEQFF	TGCGCCAGCAGCTTGGTTGGGGATAGCGGCAATGAGCAGTTCTTC
TRBV5-1	TRBJ2-5	many	TRBD2	CASSVGAGDGETQYF	TGCGCCAGCAGCGTTGGAGCGGGAGATGGGGAGACCCAGTACTTC
TRBV5-1	TRBJ2-3	few	NA	CASSLVAVITDTQYF	TGCGCCAGCAGCTTGGTAGCAGTTATCACAGATACGCAGTATTTT
TRBV24-1	TRBJ2-5	NA	NA	CATSDPLGGGETQYF	TGTGCCACCAGTGATCCACTGGGTGGAGGAGAGACCCAGTACTTC
TRBV7-2	TRBJ1-5	few	NA	CASSLVVGSNQPQHF	TGTGCCAGCAGCTTAGTGGTGGGGAGTAATCAGCCCCAGCATTTT
TRBV6-2/TRBV6-3	TRBJ1-1	NA	TRBD1	CASRLQGVYEAFF	TGTGCCAGCAGGTTACAGGGGGTATATGAAGCTTTCTTT
TRBV4-1	TRBJ2-5	NA	TRBD1	CASSQERTGTQETQYF	TGCGCCAGCAGCCAAGAACGGACAGGGACTCAAGAGACCCAGTACTTC
TRBV6-4	TRBJ2-1	few	NA	CASSDGSGQFF	TGTGCCAGCAGTGACGGCAGCGGTCAGTTCTTC
TRBV13	TRBJ1-4	few	NA	CASSRRTATNEKLFF	TGTGCCAGCAGCCGAAGGACAGCAACTAATGAAAAACTGTTTTTT
TRBV29-1	TRBJ1-1	NA	NA	CSVGAAPGLTEAFF	TGCAGCGTTGGGGCAGCCCCTGGGCTCACTGAAGCTTTCTTT
TRBV7-2	TRBJ2-5	few	NA	CASSLVWGNQETQYF	TGTGCCAGCAGCTTAGTTTGGGGAAATCAAGAGACCCAGTACTTC
TRBV7-9	TRBJ2-5	few	NA	CASSSQGMETQYF	TGTGCCAGCAGCTCTCAGGGAATGGAGACCCAGTACTTC
TRBV7-9	TRBJ2-3	few	NA	CASSSLVHPRTAQYF	TGTGCCAGCAGCTCCCTAGTGCACCCAAGAACTGCGCAGTATTTT
TRBV5-1	TRBJ2-1	NA	NA	CASSLYGDNEQFF	TGCGCCAGCAGCTTGTACGGCGACAATGAGCAGTTCTTC
TRBV29-1	TRBJ2-1	few	NA	CSVAGSSYNEQFF	TGCAGCGTTGCCGGGAGCTCCTATAATGAGCAGTTCTTC
TRBV7-2	TRBJ2-3	many	NA	CASSLEAWGQYF	TGTGCCAGCAGCTTAGAAGCTTGGGGGCAGTATTTT
TRBV7-2	TRBJ1-2	once	TRBD1	CASSLGGQSAYGYTF	TGTGCCAGCAGCTTAGGGGGACAGAGTGCCTATGGCTACACCTTC
TRBV4-1	TRBJ2-1	NA	NA	CASSPNPGRYNEQFF	TGCGCCAGCAGCCCCAATCCGGGACGTTACAATGAGCAGTTCTTC
TRBV12-3/TRBV12-4	TRBJ2-1	NA	TRBD1	CASSSDRGGRNEQFF	TGTGCCAGCAGTTCAGACAGGGGAGGTCGGAATGAGCAGTTCTTC
TRBV6-1	TRBJ1-1	few	TRBD1	CASRNPGQITEAFF	TGTGCCAGCAGAAACCCGGGACAGATCACTGAAGCTTTCTTT
TRBV3-1	TRBJ2-5	many	TRBD2	CASSQASGAQETQYF	TGTGCCAGCAGCCAGGCTAGCGGGGCGCAAGAGACCCAGTACTTC
TRBV4-2	TRBJ2-1	few	TRBD1	CASSHRGTGSNDEQFF	TGTGCCAGCAGCCACAGGGGGACAGGGAGTAACGATGAGCAGTTCTTC
TRBV30	TRBJ2-2	few	NA	CAWSGQGPTGGELFF	TGTGCCTGGAGTGGCCAGGGGCCCACGGGAGGGGAGCTGTTTTTT
TRBV12-3/TRBV12-4	TRBJ1-1	NA	NA	CASSAPVVGTEAFF	TGTGCCAGCAGTGCCCCGGTTGTGGGCACTGAAGCTTTCTTT
TRBV20-1	TRBJ2-1	many	TRBD2	CSARSAGAYNEQFF	TGCAGTGCTAGATCGGCGGGAGCCTACAATGAGCAGTTCTTC
TRBV7-6	TRBJ2-3	many	NA	CASSTPRGTGDTQYF	TGTGCCAGCAGCACCCCCCGGGGCACAGGAGATACGCAGTATTTT
TRBV6-5	TRBJ2-3	NA	TRBD2	CASSYSGFSGGYTDTQYF	TGTGCCAGCAGTTACTCAGGGTTCAGCGGGGGGTACACAGATACGCAGTATTTT